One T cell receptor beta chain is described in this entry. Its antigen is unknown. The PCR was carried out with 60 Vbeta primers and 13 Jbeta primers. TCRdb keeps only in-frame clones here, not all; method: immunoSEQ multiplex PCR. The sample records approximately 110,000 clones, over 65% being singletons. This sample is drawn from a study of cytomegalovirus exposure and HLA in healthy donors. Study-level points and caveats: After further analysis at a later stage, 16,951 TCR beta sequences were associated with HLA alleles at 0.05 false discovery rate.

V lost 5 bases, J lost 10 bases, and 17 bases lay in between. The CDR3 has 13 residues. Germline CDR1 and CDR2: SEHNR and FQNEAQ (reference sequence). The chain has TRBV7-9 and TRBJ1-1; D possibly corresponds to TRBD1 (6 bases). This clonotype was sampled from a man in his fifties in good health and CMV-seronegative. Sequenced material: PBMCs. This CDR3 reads CASSPGTTPGAFF. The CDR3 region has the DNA TGTGCCAGCAGCCCGGGGACAACCCCTGGAGCTTTCTTT.